This section outlines one TCR beta chain sequence together with its context. As yet, its antigen is unknown. Trimming removed 0 bases from V and 1 base from J, with 5 bases in between. The CDR3 is 14 amino acids. CDR1 and CDR2 (germline): SGHDT, YYEEEE. This record belongs to a study of cytomegalovirus exposure and HLA in healthy donors. Study conclusions and caveats: The authors excluded some V segments, including TRBV6-2 and TRBV6-3, as indistinguishable.

The PCR used 60 Vbeta and 13 Jbeta primers. In the authors' methods: An analysis that came later counted tens of millions of unique TCR beta chains, some 11 million shared. Sequencing was performed with immunoSEQ multiplex PCR; in TCRdb, only in-frame clones are kept and a portion is missing. The DNA was the basis for D and trimming; V, J and clone size are from that table. The sample consists of 75,000 to 100,000 clones, less than 85% of them appearing once. This TCR was sampled from a male donor in good health and CMV-seronegative. The material sequenced was PBMCs. The chain carries TRBV5-6 and TRBJ1-5; D not certain. CDR3 sequence: CASSLGLSNQPQHF. The CDR3 DNA sequence: TGTGCCAGCAGCTTGGGGCTGAGCAATCAGCCCCAGCATTTT.